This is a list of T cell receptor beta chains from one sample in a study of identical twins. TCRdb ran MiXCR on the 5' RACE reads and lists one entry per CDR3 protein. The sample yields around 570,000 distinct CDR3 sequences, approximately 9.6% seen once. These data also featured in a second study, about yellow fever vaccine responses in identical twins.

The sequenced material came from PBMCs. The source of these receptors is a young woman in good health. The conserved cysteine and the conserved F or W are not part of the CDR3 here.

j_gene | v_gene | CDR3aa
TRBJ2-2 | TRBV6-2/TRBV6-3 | ASSYSTSPRPSLRANTGELF
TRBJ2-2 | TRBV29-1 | SVADTGELF
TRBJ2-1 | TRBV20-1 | SARVRGPNEQF
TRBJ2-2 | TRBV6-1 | ASSLIQGAGELF
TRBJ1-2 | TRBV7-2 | ASSPRTVNYGYT
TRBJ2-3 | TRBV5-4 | ASSELAGGPPDTQY
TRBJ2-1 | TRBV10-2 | ASSDWNEQF
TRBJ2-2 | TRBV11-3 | ASSHWDRGELF
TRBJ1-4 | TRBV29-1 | SVAQIGAGI
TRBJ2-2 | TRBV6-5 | ASSLTMANTGELF
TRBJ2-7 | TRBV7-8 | ASSLAGGLLTIEQY
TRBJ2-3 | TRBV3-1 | ASSLRQARDTQY
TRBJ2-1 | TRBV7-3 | ASSFPGRQPF
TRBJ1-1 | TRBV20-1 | SAPASGRTEAF
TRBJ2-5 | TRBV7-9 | ASSIDGRSSQETQY
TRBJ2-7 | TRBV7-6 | ASSPTSDSYEQY
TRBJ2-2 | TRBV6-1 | ASSPGQADGELF
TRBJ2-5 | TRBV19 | ASQGLRQETQY
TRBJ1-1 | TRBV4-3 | ASSQGERNTEAF
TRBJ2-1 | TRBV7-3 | ASSRGLGGPL
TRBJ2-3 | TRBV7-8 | ASSLGLLADEADTQY
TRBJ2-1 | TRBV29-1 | SVEERDRTNYNEQF
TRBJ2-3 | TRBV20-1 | SASIAGAYTDTQY
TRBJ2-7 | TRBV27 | ASSILGPVYEQY
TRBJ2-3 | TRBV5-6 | ASSQGLAGSGTDTQY
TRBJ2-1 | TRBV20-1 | SAWGGSYNEQF